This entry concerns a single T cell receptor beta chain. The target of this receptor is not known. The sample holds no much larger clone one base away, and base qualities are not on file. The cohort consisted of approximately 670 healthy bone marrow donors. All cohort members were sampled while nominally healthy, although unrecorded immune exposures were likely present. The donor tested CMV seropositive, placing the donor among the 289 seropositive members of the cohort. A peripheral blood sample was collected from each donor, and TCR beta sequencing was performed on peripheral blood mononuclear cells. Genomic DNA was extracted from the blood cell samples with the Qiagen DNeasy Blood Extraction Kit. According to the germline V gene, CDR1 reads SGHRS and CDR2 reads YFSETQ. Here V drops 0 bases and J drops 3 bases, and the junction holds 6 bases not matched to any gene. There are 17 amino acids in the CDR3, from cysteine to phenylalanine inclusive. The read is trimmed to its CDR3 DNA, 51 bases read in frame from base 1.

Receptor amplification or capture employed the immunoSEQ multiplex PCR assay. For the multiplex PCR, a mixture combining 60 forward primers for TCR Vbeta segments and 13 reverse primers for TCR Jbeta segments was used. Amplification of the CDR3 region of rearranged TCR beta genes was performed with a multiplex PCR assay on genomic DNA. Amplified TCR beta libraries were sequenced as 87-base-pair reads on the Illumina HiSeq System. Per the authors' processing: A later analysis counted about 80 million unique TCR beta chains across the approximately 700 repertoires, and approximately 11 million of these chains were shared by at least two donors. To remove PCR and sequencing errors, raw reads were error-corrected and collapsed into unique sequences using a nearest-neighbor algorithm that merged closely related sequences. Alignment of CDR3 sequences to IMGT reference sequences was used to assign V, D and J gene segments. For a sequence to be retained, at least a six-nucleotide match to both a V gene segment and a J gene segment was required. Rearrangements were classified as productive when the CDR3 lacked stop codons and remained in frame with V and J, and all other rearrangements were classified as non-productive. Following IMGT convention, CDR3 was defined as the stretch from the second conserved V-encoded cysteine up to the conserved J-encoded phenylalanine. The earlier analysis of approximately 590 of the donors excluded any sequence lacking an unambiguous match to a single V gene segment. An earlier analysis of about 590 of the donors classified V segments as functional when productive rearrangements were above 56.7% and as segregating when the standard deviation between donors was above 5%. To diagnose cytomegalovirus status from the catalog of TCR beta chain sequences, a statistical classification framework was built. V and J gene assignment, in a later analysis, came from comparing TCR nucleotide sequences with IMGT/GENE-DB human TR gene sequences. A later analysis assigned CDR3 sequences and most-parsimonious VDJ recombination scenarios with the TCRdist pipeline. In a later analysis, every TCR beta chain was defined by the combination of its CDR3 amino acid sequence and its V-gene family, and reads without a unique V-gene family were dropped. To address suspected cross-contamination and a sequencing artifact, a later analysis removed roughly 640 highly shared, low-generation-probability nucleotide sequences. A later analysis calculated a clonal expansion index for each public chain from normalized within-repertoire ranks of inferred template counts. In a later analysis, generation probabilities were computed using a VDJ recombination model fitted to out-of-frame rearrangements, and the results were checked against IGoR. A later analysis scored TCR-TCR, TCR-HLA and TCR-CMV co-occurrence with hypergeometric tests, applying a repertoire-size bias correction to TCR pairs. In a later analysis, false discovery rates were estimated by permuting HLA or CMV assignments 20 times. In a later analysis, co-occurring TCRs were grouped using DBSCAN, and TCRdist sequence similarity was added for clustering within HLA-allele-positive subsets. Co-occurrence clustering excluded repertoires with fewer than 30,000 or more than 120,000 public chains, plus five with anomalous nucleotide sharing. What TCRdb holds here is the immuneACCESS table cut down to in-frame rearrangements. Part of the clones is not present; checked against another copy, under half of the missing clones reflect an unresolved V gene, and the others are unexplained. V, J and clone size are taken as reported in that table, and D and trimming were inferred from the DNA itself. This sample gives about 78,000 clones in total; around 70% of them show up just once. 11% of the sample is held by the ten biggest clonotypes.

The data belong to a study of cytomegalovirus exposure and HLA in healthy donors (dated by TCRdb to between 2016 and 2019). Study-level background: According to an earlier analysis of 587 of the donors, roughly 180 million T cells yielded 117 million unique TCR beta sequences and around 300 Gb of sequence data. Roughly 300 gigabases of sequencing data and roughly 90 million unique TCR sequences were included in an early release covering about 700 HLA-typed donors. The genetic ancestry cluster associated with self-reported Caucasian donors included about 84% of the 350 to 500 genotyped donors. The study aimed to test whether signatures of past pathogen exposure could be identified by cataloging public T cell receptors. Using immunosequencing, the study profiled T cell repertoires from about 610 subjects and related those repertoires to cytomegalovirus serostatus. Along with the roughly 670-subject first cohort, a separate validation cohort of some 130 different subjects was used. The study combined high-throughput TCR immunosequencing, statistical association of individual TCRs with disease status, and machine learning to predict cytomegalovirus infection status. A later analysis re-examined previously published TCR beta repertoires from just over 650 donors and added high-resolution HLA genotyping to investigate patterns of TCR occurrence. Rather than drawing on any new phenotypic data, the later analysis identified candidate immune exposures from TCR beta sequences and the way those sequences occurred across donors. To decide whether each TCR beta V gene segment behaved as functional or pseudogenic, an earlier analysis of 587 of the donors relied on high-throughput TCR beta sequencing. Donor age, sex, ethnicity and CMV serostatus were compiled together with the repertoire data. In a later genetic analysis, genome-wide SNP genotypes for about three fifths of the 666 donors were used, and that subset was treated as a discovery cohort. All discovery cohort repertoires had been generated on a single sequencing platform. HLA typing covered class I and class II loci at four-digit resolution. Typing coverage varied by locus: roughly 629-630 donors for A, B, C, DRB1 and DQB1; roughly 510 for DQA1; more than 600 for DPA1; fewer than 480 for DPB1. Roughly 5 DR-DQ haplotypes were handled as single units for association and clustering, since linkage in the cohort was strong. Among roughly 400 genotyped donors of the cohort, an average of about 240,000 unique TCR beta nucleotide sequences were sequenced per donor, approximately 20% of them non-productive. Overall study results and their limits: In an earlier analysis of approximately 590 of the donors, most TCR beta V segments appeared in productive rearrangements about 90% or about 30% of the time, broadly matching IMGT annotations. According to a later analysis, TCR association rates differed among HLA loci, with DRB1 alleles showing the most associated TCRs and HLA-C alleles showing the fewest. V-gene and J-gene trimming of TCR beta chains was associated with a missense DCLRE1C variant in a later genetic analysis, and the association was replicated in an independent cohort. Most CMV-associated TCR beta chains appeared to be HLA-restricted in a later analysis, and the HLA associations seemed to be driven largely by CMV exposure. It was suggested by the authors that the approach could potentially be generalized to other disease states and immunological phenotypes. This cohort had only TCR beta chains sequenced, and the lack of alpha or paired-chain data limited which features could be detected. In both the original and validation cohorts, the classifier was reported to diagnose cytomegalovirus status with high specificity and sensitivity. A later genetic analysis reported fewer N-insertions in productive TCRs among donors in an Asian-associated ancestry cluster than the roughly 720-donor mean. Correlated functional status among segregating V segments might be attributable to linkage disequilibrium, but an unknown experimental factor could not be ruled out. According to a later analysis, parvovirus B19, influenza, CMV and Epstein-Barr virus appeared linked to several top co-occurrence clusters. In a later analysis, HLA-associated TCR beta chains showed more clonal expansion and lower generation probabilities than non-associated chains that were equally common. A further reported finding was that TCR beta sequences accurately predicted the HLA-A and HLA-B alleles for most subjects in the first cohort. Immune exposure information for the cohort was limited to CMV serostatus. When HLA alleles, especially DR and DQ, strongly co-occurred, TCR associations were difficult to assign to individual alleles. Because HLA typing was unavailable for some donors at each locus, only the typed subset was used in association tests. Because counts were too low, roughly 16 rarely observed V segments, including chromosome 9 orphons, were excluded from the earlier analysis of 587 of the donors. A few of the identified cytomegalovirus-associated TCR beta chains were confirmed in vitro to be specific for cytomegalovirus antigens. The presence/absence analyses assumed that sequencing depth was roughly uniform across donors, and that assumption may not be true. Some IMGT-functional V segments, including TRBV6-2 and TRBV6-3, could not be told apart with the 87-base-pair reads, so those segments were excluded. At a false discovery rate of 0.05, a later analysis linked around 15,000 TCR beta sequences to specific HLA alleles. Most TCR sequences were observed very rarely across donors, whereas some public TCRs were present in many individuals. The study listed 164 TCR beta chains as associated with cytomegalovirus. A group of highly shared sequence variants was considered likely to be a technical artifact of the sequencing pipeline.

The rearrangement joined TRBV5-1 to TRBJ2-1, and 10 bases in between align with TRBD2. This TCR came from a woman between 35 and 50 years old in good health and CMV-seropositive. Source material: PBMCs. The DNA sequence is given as TGCGCCAGCAGCTTGGCTAGCGGGAGCCTAAGCTACAATGAGCAGTTCTTC. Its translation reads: CASSLASGSLSYNEQFF.